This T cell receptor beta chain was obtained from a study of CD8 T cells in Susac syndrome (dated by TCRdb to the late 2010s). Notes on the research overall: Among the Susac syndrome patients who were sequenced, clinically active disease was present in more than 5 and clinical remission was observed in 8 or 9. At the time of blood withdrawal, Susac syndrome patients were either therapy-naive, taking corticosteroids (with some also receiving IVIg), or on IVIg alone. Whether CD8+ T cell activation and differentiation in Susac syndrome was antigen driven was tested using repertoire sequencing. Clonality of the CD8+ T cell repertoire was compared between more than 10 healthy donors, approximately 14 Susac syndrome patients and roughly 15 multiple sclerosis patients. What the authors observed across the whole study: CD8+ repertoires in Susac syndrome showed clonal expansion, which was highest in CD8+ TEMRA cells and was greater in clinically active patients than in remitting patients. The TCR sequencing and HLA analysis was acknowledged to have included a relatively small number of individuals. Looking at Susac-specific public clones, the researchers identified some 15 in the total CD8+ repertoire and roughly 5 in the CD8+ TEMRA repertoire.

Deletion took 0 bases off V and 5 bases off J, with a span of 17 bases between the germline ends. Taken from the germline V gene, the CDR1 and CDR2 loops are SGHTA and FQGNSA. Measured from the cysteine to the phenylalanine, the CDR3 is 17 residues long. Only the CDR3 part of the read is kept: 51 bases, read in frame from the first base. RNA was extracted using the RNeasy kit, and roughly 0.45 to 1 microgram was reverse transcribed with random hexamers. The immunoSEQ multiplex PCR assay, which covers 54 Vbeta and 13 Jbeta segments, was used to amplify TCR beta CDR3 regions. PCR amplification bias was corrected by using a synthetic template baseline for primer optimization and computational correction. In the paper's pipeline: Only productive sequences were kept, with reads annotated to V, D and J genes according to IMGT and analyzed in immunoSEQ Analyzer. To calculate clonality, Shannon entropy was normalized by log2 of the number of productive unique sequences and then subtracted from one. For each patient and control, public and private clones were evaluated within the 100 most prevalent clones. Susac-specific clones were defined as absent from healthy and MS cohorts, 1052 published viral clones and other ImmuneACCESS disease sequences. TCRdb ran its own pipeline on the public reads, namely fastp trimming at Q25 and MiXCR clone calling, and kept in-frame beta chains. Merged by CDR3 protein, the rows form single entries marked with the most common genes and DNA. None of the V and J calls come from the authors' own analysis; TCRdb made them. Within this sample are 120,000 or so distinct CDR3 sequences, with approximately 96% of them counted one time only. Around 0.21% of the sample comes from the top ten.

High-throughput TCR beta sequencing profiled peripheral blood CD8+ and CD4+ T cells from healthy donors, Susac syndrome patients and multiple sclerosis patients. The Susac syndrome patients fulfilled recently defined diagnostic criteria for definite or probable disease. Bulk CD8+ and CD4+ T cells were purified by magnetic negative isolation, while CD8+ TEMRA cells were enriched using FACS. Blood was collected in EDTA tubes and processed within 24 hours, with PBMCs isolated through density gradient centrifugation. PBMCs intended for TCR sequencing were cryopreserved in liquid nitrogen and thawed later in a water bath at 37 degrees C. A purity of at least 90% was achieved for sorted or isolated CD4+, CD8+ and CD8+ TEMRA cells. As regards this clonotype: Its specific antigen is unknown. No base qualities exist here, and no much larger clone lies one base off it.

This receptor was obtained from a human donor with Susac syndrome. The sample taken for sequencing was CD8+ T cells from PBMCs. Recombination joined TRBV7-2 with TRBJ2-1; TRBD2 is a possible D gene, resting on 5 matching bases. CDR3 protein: CASSLAFPGFSDNEQFF. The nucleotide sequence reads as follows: TGTGCCAGCAGCTTAGCCTTTCCGGGATTTAGCGACAATGAGCAGTTCTTC. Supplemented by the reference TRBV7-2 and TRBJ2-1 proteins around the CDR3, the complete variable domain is GAGVSQSPSNKVTEKGKDVELRCDPISGHTALYWYRQSLGQGLEFLIYFQGNSAPDKSGLPSDRFSAERTGGSVSTLTIQRTQQEDSAVYLCASSLAFPGFSDNEQFFGPGTRLTVL.